This T cell receptor (beta chain) was observed in a study of response to subunit inactivated influenza vaccine. TCRdb reprocessed the RT-PCR reads with MiXCR, giving one entry per CDR3 protein. The sample has a few hundred thousand distinct CDR3 sequences, roughly 22% seen once. Whole-study results and caveats: That few new T cells are recruited by each seasonal influenza vaccination was the authors' suggestion.

On this clonotype: The antigen remains undetermined.

Trimming took 5 bases from V and 5 from J, leaving 15 bases between them. Germline lookup yields CDR1 DFQATT and CDR2 SNEGSKA (reference sequence). The CDR3 extends over 13 amino acids. The sample consisted of PBMCs from blood, taken less than 22 months after vaccination. The chain links TRBV20-1 to TRBJ2-5; either TRBD1 or TRBD2 may fit D (5 bases each). The sequence came from a man in his fifties or sixties who received an inactivated influenza vaccine. CDR3 nucleotides: TGCAGTGCTGCCGAGGTCTGGGGGGAGACCCAGTACTTC. The encoded protein is CSAAEVWGETQYF.